This T cell receptor (beta chain) emerged from a study of cytomegalovirus exposure and HLA in healthy donors. Study-level results: Another analysis was done later, and it associated 17,000 or so TCR beta sequences with HLA alleles at 0.05 false discovery rate.

A remark on this clone: The target antigen is unknown.

The germline V gene has CDR1 SGHVS and CDR2 FNYEAQ. The V gene lost 0 bases and the J gene lost 0 bases, with 12 bases spanning the gap. This CDR3 is 17 amino acids long. PCR was performed using 60 Vbeta and 13 Jbeta primers. Some clones are missing from TCRdb's copy, which holds only in-frame ones; the method was immunoSEQ multiplex PCR. The repertoire holds 150,000 to 200,000 clones, around three quarters seen once, with approximately 2% in the top ten. Sequencing was done on a sample of PBMCs. The chain employs TRBV7-6 and TRBJ2-1; no firm D call. The receptor's source is a woman aged 25-40 years in good health and CMV-seronegative. The CDR3 coding sequence is TGTGCCAGCAGCTTAGCGCTTAGTGATATCTCCTACAATGAGCAGTTCTTC. Translating gives CASSLALSDISYNEQFF. The whole variable domain, remainder taken from reference TRBV7-6 and TRBJ2-1, is GAGVSQSPRYKVTKRGQDVALRCDPISGHVSLYWYRQALGQGPEFLTYFNYEAQQDKSGLPNDRFSAERPEGSISTLTIQRTEQRDSAMYRCASSLALSDISYNEQFFGPGTRLTVL.